This T cell receptor beta chain was sequenced in a study of blood T cell repertoires in COVID-19. About the study: Collection of acute and convalescent COVID-19 samples took place in the United States, Italy and Spain.

CDR3 length: 13 amino acids. Trimming stripped 4 bases from V and 8 bases from J, with 14 bases between. Germline assignment: CDR1 LGHDT and CDR2 YNNKEL (reference sequence). The age range of participants was about 18 to 95 years, with residence in around 22 US areas. Resolution of symptoms, clearance, or two negative PCRs was present in recovered Cohort 3 donors. Original methodology: Cell counts per sample came from amplifying reference gene primers. This table comes from immunoSEQ multiplex PCR, and its TCRdb copy is limited to in-frame clones, with some not included. Clone size and V and J calls were adopted from that table, with D and trimming inferred from the DNA. The table has approximately 390,000 clones, approximately 87% seen once.

The chain employs TRBV3-1 (or the pseudogene TRBV3-2) and TRBJ1-2, with D possibly being TRBD1 (5 bases). The receptor comes from a woman between 45 and 65 years old who had recovered from COVID-19. Material for sequencing was PBMCs or T cells enriched from blood (not recorded which). The CDR3 region has the DNA TGTGCCAGCAGCCCGGGGGGGTTGGAGGGCTACACCTTC. Protein sequence: CASSPGGLEGYTF.